The 3 T cell receptor beta chains below were found in one sample sequenced in a study of human T cells and chemical hapten exposure. Time point given: patch test 3, about 24 weeks after DPC sensitization. The treatment was: therapeutic diphenylcyclopropenone sensitization with weekly scalp DPC. TCRdb reanalysed the RACE reads using MiXCR and keeps one entry per CDR3 protein. The profile covers more than 150,000 distinct CDR3 sequences, with around 25% appearing a single time and roughly 2.5% taken by the ten largest. The sample consisted of whole blood, taken in connection with sensitization to the hapten diphenylcyclopropenone (DPC). These TCRs come from a woman between 40 and 55 years old with alopecia areata. Some clones in this sample may be carry-over from other donors' samples.

The chain uses TRBV5-1 and TRBJ2-2; D remains ambiguous. Per the germline V gene, CDR1 is SGHRS and CDR2 is YFSETQ. This CDR3 is 15 amino acids long. Deletions cut 0 bases from V and 1 base from J, with 7 bases between. CDR3 sequence: CASSLVPRNTGELFF. CDR3 DNA: TGCGCCAGCAGCTTGGTGCCCAGGAACACCGGGGAGCTGTTTTTT.

This clonotype was recorded a few times. The CDR3 DNA reads as TGTGCCAGCAGGAGGGGGGACAGGGGGCGTATTGTGCAGTACTTC. Translated, it gives CASRRGDRGRIVQYF. The chain has TRBV27 and TRBJ2-7, with 12 bases identical to TRBD1. The CDR3 is made up of 15 amino acids. CDR1 is MNHEY, CDR2 SMNVEV, per germline (reference sequence). V lost 6 bases to trimming and J lost 9 bases; unmatched junction nucleotides: 12.

V is TRBV21-1 and J is TRBJ1-6. TRBV21-1 constitutes a pseudogene. The CDR3 contains 13 residues. The CDR3 is CATPSAYNSPLHF. As DNA, the CDR3 is TGTGCCACCCCGAGCGCCTATAATTCACCCCTCCACTTT.